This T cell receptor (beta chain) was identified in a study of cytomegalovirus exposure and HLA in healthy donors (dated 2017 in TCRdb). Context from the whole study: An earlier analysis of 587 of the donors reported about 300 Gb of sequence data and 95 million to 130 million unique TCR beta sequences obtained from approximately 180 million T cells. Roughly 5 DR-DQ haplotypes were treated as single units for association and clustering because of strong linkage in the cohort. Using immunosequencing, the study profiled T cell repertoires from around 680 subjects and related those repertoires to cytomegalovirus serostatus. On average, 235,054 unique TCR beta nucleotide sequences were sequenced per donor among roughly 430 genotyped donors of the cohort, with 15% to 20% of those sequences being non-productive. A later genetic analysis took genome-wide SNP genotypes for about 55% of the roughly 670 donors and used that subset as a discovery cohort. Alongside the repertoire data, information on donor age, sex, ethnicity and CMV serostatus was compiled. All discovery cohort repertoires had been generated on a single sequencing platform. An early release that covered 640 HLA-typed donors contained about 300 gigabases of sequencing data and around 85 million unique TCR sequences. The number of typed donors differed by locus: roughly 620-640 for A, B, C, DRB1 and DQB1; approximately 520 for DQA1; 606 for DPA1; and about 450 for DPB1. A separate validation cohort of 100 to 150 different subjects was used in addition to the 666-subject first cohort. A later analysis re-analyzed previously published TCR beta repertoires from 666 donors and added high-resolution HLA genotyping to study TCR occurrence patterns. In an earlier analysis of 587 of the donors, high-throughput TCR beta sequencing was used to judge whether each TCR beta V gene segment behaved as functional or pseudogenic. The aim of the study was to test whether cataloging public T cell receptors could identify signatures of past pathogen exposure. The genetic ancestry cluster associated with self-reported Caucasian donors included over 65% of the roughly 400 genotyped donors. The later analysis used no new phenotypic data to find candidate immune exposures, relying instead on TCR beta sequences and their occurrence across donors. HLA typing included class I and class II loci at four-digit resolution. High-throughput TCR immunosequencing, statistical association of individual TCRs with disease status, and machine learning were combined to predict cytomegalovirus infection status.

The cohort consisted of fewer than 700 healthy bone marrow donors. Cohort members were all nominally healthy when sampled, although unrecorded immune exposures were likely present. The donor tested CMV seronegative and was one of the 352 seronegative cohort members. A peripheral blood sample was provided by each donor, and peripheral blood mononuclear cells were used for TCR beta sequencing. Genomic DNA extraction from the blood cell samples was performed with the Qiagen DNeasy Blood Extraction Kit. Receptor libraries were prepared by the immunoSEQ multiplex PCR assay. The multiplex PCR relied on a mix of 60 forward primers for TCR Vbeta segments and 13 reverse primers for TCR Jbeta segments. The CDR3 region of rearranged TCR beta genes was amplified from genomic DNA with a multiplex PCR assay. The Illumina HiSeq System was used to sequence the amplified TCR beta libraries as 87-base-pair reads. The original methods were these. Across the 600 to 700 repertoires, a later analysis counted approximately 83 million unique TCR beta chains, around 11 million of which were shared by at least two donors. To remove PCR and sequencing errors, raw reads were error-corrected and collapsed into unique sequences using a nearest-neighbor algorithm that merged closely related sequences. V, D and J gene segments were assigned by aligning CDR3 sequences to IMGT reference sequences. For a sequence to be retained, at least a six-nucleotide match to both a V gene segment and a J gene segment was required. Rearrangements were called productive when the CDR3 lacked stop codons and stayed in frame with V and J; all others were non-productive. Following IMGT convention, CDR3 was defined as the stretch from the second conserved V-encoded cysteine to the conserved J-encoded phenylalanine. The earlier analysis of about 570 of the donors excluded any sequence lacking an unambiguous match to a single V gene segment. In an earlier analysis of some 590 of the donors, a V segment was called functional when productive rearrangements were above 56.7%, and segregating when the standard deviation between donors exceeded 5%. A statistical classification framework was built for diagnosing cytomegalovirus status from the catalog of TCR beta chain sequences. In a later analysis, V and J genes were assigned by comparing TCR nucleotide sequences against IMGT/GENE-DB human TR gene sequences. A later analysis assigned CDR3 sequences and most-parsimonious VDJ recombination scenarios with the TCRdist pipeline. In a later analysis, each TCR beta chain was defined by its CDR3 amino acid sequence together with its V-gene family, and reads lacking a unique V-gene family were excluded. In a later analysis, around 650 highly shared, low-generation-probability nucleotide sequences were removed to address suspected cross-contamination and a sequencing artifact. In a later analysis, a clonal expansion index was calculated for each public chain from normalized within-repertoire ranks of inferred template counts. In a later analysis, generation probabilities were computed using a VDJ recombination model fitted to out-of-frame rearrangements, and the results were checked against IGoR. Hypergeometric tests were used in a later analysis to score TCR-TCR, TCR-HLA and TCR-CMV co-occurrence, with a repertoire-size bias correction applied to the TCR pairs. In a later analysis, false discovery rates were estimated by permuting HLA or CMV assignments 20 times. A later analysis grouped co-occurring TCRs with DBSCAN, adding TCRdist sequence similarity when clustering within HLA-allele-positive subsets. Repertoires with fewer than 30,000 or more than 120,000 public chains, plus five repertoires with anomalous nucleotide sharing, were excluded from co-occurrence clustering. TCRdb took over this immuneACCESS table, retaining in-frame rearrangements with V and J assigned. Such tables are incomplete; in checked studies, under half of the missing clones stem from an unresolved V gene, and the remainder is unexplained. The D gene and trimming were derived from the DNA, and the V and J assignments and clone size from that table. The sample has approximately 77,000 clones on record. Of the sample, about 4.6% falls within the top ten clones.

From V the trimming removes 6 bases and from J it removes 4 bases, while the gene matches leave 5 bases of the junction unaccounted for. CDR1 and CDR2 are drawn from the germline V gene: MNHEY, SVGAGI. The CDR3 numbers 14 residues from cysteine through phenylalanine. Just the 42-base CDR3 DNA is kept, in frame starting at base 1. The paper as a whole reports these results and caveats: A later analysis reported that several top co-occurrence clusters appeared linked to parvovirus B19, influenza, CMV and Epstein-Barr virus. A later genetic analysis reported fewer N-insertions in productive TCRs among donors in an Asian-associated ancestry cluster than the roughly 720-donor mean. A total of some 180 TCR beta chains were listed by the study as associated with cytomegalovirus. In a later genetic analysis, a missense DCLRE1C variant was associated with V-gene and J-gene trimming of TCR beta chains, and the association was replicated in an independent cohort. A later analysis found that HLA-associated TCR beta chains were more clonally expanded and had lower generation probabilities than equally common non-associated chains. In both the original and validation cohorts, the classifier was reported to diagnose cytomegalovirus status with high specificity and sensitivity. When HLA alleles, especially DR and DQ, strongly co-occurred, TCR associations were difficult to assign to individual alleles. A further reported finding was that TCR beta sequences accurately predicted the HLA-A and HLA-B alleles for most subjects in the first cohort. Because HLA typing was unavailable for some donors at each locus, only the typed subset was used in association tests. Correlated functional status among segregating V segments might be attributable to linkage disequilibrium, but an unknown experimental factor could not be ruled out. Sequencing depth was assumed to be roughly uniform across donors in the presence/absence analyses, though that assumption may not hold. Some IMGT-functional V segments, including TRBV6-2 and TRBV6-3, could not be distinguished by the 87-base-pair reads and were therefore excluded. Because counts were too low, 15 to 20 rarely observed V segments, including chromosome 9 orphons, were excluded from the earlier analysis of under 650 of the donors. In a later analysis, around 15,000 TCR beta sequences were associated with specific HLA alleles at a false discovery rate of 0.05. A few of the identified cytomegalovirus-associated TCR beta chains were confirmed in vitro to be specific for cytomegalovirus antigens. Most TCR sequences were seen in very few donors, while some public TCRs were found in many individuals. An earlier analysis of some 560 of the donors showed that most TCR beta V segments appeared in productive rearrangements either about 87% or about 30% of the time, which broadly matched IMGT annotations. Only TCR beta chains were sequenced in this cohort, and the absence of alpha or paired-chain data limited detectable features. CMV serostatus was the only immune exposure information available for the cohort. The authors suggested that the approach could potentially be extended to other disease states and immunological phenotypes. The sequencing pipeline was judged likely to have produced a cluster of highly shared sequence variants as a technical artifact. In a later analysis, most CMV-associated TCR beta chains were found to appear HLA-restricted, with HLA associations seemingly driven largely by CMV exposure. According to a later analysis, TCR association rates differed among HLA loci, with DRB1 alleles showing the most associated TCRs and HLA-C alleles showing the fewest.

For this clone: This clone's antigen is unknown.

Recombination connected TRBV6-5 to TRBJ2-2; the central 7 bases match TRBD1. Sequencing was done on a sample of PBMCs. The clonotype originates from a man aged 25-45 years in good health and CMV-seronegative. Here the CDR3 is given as CASRSTGVTGELFF. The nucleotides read TGTGCCAGCAGATCAACAGGGGTCACCGGGGAGCTGTTTTTT.